These 31 T cell receptor beta chains were all obtained from the same sample, sequenced in a study of memory CD4+ T cells and cytomegalovirus serostatus. Single viable CD3+CD4+CD8-CD45RO+ cells were sorted as the memory CD4+ T cells. Produced via immunoSEQ multiplex PCR; TCRdb's table is partial and in-frame only. The sample comprises over 40,000 clones, roughly four fifths of which are singletons, and roughly 1.2% rests with the top ten. The material sequenced was memory CD4+ T cells from blood. These receptors were taken from an adult in good health and CMV-seropositive.

This sequence joins TRBV20-1 and TRBJ1-5, with no clear D. Germline CDR1 and CDR2: DFQATT and SNEGSKA (reference sequence). CDR3 length: 11 residues. V lost 6 bases and J 6 bases, leaving 9 bases between the germline ends. CDR3 sequence reads: CSAQRRQPQHF. The CDR3 DNA sequence: TGCAGTGCGCAAAGGCGTCAGCCCCAGCATTTT.

This sequence joins TRBV5-6 and TRBJ1-4, with 9 bases aligning to TRBD1. Unmatched junction bases numbered 5, after V lost 4 bases and J lost 4 bases. Germline assignment: CDR1 SGHDT and CDR2 YYEEEE. There are 15 residues in the CDR3. CDR3 sequence (DNA): TGTGCCAGCAGCCCGCCGGGACAGGGTAATGAAAAACTGTTTTTT. Its protein product is CASSPPGQGNEKLFF.

A single count supports this clone. V and J are TRBV4-2 and TRBJ1-1; D might be TRBD1 (6 bases). The CDR3 runs 16 residues. Germline V lookup: CDR1 LGHNA, CDR2 YNFKEQ. The V gene lost 3 bases and the J gene lost 2 bases, with 16 bases spanning the gap. CDR3 in amino acids: CASSQVGGPRNTEAFF. CDR3 nucleotide sequence: TGTGCCAGCAGCCAGGTCGGGGGGCCCAGAAACACTGAAGCTTTCTTT.

The rearrangement uses TRBV7-9 and TRBJ2-1; D is ambiguous. V lost 2 bases and J 3 bases, leaving 5 bases between the germline ends. The CDR3 sequence is 13 residues long. Looked up from germline, CDR1 is SEHNR and CDR2 is FQNEAQ (reference sequence). The CDR3 is CASSLSGYNEQFF. CDR3 coding DNA: TGTGCCAGCAGCTTAAGTGGCTACAATGAGCAGTTCTTC. Full variable domain (remainder filled in from reference TRBV7-9 and TRBJ2-1): DTGVSQNPRHKITKRGQNVTFRCDPISEHNRLYWYRQTLGQGPEFLTYFQNEAQLEKSRLLSDRFSAERPKGSFSTLEIQRTEQGDSAMYLCASSLSGYNEQFFGPGTRLTVL.

The rearrangement uses TRBV7-9 and TRBJ1-4; D might be TRBD1 (5 bases). Germline CDR1 and CDR2: SEHNR and FQNEAQ (reference sequence). The CDR3 length is 16 residues. Trimming removed 5 bases at V and 3 bases at J, with 16 bases between. The CDR3: CASSLPRLGANEKLFF. CDR3 bases: TGTGCCAGCAGCCTCCCCCGGTTGGGGGCTAATGAAAAACTGTTTTTT.

The gene calls are TRBV28 and TRBJ1-2; D not resolved. CDR3 length equals 14 residues. Germline V gives CDR1 MDHEN, CDR2 SYDVKM. Deletions cut 5 bases from V and 4 bases from J, with 14 bases between. CDR3 in DNA: TGTGCCAGCAGTCCCTCACAAGACTCCTATGGCTACACCTTC. Translating gives CASSPSQDSYGYTF.

The J gene is TRBJ2-7, the V gene TRBV5-4; D is unresolved. Germline assignment: CDR1 SGHNT and CDR2 YYREEE (reference sequence). The CDR3 is 12 residues long. Deletions cut 7 bases from V and 6 bases from J, with 14 bases between. The CDR3 DNA reads TGTGCCAGCGCCTTTGGAGCTGGCGAGCAGTACTTC. Translation gives CASAFGAGEQYF.

The chain links TRBV11-3 to TRBJ2-7; a weak D match, TRBD1 (5 bases). Per germline, CDR1 SGHNT and CDR2 YENEEA. The CDR3 length is 12 residues. V gave up 2 bases and J gave up 6 bases, with 8 bases separating them. The CDR3 DNA sequence: TGTGCCAGCAGCTTACAGGGCGGCGAGCAGTACTTC. Protein: CASSLQGGEQYF. The full variable domain, completed using reference TRBV11-3 and TRBJ2-7, is EAGVVQSPRYKIIEKKQPVAFWCNPISGHNTLYWYLQNLGQGPELLIRYENEEAVDDSQLPKDRFSAERLKGVDSTLKIQPAELGDSAVYLCASSLQGGEQYFGPGTRLTVT.

The chain is built from TRBV7-2 and TRBJ2-7; 10 bases agree with TRBD2. CDR3 length: 13 residues. V was clipped by 5 bases and J by 4 bases; unmatched bases: 2. From germline, CDR1 is SGHTA and CDR2 FQGNSA. This CDR3 is CASSPSGGYEQYF. The CDR3 DNA reads TGTGCCAGCAGCCCTAGCGGGGGATACGAGCAGTACTTC.

The V gene is TRBV19, the J gene TRBJ1-5; D gene uncertain. The CDR3 loop spans 15 amino acids. CDR1 and CDR2 (germline): LNHDA, SQIVND (reference sequence). Trimming pared 4 bases from V and 2 bases from J, leaving 12 bases between. CDR3 sequence: CASSTDPIRNQPQHF. The CDR3 DNA reads as TGTGCCAGTAGTACTGATCCTATCCGCAATCAGCCCCAGCATTTT.

The chain uses TRBV6-1 and TRBJ1-2, with D tentatively TRBD1 (6 bases). Germline-derived CDR1 and CDR2 are MNHNS and SASEGT. Deletions cut 4 bases from V and 6 bases from J, with 12 bases between. CDR3 length equals 13 residues. Here the CDR3 reads CASSARGAHGYTF. Written as DNA, the CDR3 is TGTGCCAGCAGTGCGCGGGGGGCGCATGGCTACACCTTC.

This clone was seen a few times. The chain carries TRBV7-2 and TRBJ2-1, with 7 bases aligning to TRBD2. V lost 4 bases to trimming and J lost 3 bases; unmatched junction nucleotides: 6. CDR1 SGHTA and CDR2 FQGNSA come from the germline V gene. The CDR3 extends over 15 amino acids. CDR3 sequence: CASSSTGTNYNEQFF. DNA for the CDR3: TGTGCCAGCAGCTCCACCGGGACTAACTACAATGAGCAGTTCTTC. Complete variable domain (other parts from reference TRBV7-2 and TRBJ2-1): GAGVSQSPSNKVTEKGKDVELRCDPISGHTALYWYRQSLGQGLEFLIYFQGNSAPDKSGLPSDRFSAERTGGSVSTLTIQRTQQEDSAVYLCASSSTGTNYNEQFFGPGTRLTVL.

V is TRBV4-1 and J is TRBJ2-2; 8 bases line up with TRBD2. Germline V lookup: CDR1 MGHRA, CDR2 YSYEKL. V lost 2 bases and J lost 8; bases outside the gene matches: 7. The CDR3 is 15 amino acids. The CDR3 spells CASSQPRLAKGELFF. CDR3 in DNA: TGCGCCAGCAGCCAACCTCGACTAGCGAAGGGGGAGCTGTTTTTT.

The gene calls are TRBV4-2 and TRBJ1-2; D not certain. V gave up 1 base and J gave up 3 bases, with 15 bases separating them. The CDR3 has 16 amino acids. Germline V gene lookup returns CDR1 LGHNA and CDR2 YNFKEQ. CDR3 loop: CASSQVGQDVYYGYTF. CDR3 coding DNA: TGTGCCAGCAGCCAAGTCGGTCAGGACGTATACTATGGCTACACCTTC.

This clone appeared a few times. This chain joins TRBV5-1 and TRBJ2-7, with D possibly matching TRBD1 (5 bases). V dropped 2 bases and J dropped 2 bases, with 14 bases sitting between them. Germline V lookup: CDR1 SGHRS, CDR2 YFSETQ. The CDR3 is made up of 15 amino acids. As DNA, the CDR3 is TGCGCCAGCAGCTTTTCCCTCGACAGAGCCTACGAGCAGTACTTC. It translates to CASSFSLDRAYEQYF.

This rearrangement joins TRBV25-1 to TRBJ2-2, with D unclear. CDR3 length equals 12 residues. Germline V gives CDR1 MGHDK, CDR2 SYGVNS. The germline V and J ends were trimmed by 7 bases and 4 bases, with 7 bases remaining between them. The CDR3: CASIRGTGELFF. CDR3 coding DNA: TGTGCCAGCATTAGAGGCACCGGGGAGCTGTTTTTT. Using reference TRBV25-1 and TRBJ2-2 for the parts outside the CDR3, the full variable domain is EADIYQTPRYLVIGTGKKITLECSQTMGHDKMYWYQQDPGMELHLIHYSYGVNSTEKGDLSSESTVSRIRTEHFPLTLESARPSHTSQYLCASIRGTGELFFGEGSRLTVL.

The V and J genes are TRBV5-7 and TRBJ1-4; 9 nucleotides line up with TRBD1. TRBV5-7 is an ORF, and what it does is uncertain. This CDR3 region has 18 residues. With 2 bases clipped from V and 6 bases from J, the junction kept 14 bases outside the gene matches. Here the CDR3 DNA reads TGTGCCAGCAGCTTCTCCCCACCGGACAGGGGAGGAGATGAAAAACTGTTTTTT. Translating gives CASSFSPPDRGGDEKLFF.

The V call is TRBV11-2, the J call TRBJ2-5; D perhaps matches TRBD2 (6 bases). Looked up from germline, CDR1 is SGHAT and CDR2 is FQNNGV. The CDR3 is 15 residues long. V was clipped by 3 bases and J by 5 bases, with 16 bases between them. The CDR3, as DNA: TGTGCCAGCAGCTTCTCCTCGACTAGGCTTGAGACCCAGTACTTC. Translation gives CASSFSSTRLETQYF.

Only a few counts were recorded for this clone. CDR3 protein: CASSDTGQGFPEAFF. The CDR3 nucleotides read TGTGCCAGCAGTGACACTGGACAGGGATTCCCTGAAGCTTTCTTT. The rearrangement links TRBV6-4 to TRBJ1-1, with 8 bases lining up with TRBD1. The V segment lost 2 bases and the J segment 6 bases; nucleotides outside the gene matches: 8. CDR3 size: 15 residues. Germline V gene data show CDR1 as MRHNA and CDR2 as SNTAGT.

The rearrangement links TRBV5-1 to TRBJ2-7; D gene unclear. The V end was cut by 0 bases, the J end by 3 bases, with 7 bases between. CDR1 is SGHRS, CDR2 YFSETQ, per germline. The CDR3 covers 13 residues. Here the CDR3 reads CASSLDSVYEQYF. The CDR3 region has the DNA TGCGCCAGCAGCTTGGACAGTGTCTACGAGCAGTACTTC.

The chain carries TRBV5-1 and TRBJ2-1, with TRBD1 matching over 9 bases. The CDR3 covers 13 residues. Trimming removed 8 bases from V and 9 bases from J; junction bases left unmatched: 9. The germline CDR1 and CDR2 sequences are SGHRS and YFSETQ. The CDR3 coding sequence is TGCGCCAGTAACCGGGACAGGGATCCTGAGCAGTTCTTC. The encoded protein is CASNRDRDPEQFF.

This clone was observed once. One end of the junction does not line up with germline, which may come from a read error. The rearrangement uses TRBV6-5 and TRBJ2-7; possible D gene TRBD1, 6 bases. CDR3 size: 13 residues. CDR1 and CDR2 (germline): MNHEY, SVGAGI. CDR3 nucleotides: TGTGCCAGCAGCTACTTACAGGGCTACGAGCAGTACTTC. It codes for CASSYLQGYEQYF.

The CDR3 DNA is TGTGCCAGCCGCAATCGGGACATCAAGACTCTCCTATCTCGCTCACCCCTCCACTTT. This encodes CASRNRDIKTLLSRSPLHF. V gene TRBV2 combines with J gene TRBJ1-6; the D gene is possibly TRBD1 (6 bases). Trimming left V 8 bases short and J 10 bases short, with 33 bases between. The germline CDR1 and CDR2 sequences are SNHLY and FYNNEI. The CDR3 loop spans 19 amino acids.

V is TRBV11-2 and J is TRBJ1-5; D gene uncertain. Germline loops: CDR1 SGHAT, CDR2 FQNNGV. Trimming stripped 1 base from V and 6 bases from J, with 19 bases between. The CDR3 totals 17 residues. DNA for the CDR3: TGTGCCAGCAGCTTAGGGACGCTGAGCCGATGGGGTCAGCCCCAGCATTTT. As protein: CASSLGTLSRWGQPQHF.

V is TRBV5-1 and J is TRBJ2-4; D is perhaps TRBD2 (6 bases). With 2 bases removed from V and 5 bases from J, the gap between germline ends came to 14 bases. Germline V gene data show CDR1 as SGHRS and CDR2 as YFSETQ. The CDR3 consists of 15 residues. The DNA for the CDR3 is TGCGCCAGCAGCTTAGGAACGGGGACTGAAAACATTCAGTACTTC. Amino acid sequence: CASSLGTGTENIQYF.

A few counts support this clone. V is TRBV9 and J is TRBJ2-7; D remains unclear. Looked up from germline, CDR1 is SGDLS and CDR2 is YYNGEE. The ends were cut back, 2 bases at V and 2 bases at J, with 2 bases in the middle. The CDR3 spans 11 residues. CDR3 DNA sequence: TGTGCCAGCAGCGTTCCCTACGAGCAGTACTTC. Its protein product is CASSVPYEQYF.

The V call is TRBV11-2, the J call TRBJ2-5; no clear D gene. In germline, CDR1 is SGHAT, CDR2 FQNNGV. V shed 3 bases and J shed 1 base, with 9 bases lying between them. The length of the CDR3 is 14 residues. The CDR3 nucleotides are TGTGCCAGCAGCTTGGATGTCCTCCAAGAGACCCAGTACTTC. It is translated as CASSLDVLQETQYF.

The chain is built from TRBV5-1 and TRBJ1-4; weak D call: TRBD1 (5 bases). The CDR3 sequence is 15 residues long. CDR1 is SGHRS, CDR2 YFSETQ, per germline. Trimming pared 0 bases from V and 5 bases from J, leaving 11 bases between. As DNA, the CDR3 is TGCGCCAGCAGCTTGGAGGGGCATCACAATGAAAAACTGTTTTTT. Protein sequence: CASSLEGHHNEKLFF. The full variable domain, its missing parts supplied by reference TRBV5-1 and TRBJ1-4, is KAGVTQTPRYLIKTRGQQVTLSCSPISGHRSVSWYQQTPGQGLQFLFEYFSETQRNKGNFPGRFSGRQFSNSRSEMNVSTLELGDSALYLCASSLEGHHNEKLFFGSGTQLSVL.

This clone is judged medium-sized. CDR3 sequence reads: CASMGTGWGRWSEAFF. CDR3 coding DNA: TGTGCCAGCATGGGGACAGGGTGGGGTCGTTGGTCTGAAGCTTTCTTT. This chain joins TRBV19 and TRBJ1-1, with 9 bases that match TRBD1. The CDR3 totals 16 residues. V shed 9 bases and J 6 bases; nucleotides not matched to a gene: 17. CDR1 is LNHDA, CDR2 SQIVND, per germline (reference sequence). Complete variable domain (other parts from reference TRBV19 and TRBJ1-1): DGGITQSPKYLFRKEGQNVTLSCEQNLNHDAMYWYRQDPGQGLRLIYYSQIVNDFQKGDIAEGYSVSREKKESFPLTVTSAQKNPTAFYLCASMGTGWGRWSEAFFGQGTRLTVV.

The chain uses TRBV6-6 and TRBJ2-5; 10 bases fit TRBD2. Germline V gene data show CDR1 as MNHNY and CDR2 as SVGAGI (reference sequence). This CDR3 has 15 residues. Trimming cost V 6 bases and J 4 bases; bases outside gene matches: 8. Written as DNA, the CDR3 is TGTGCCAGCAGGGGTCAGCGGGGGGGCCGAGAGACCCAGTACTTC. This encodes CASRGQRGGRETQYF.

The gene calls are TRBV21-1 and TRBJ1-3. TRBV21-1 corresponds to a pseudogene. The CDR3 is 15 amino acids. CDR3 DNA sequence: TGTGCCAGCAGCAAAGCAGGAAGCTCTGGAAACACCATATATTTT. Translated, it gives CASSKAGSSGNTIYF.